This T cell receptor (beta chain) was retrieved from a study of OX40 agonist ivuxolimab in advanced cancers. This clone was seen a single time. Sampling of blood occurred at baseline, cycle 4 day 1, and cycle 7 day 1. The data were produced by immunoSEQ multiplex PCR, yet TCRdb's version contains in-frame clones alone and is incomplete. The data show more than 85,000 clones, with 90% to 95% seen just once and around 0.3% held by the top ten. The receptor was isolated from an adult with an advanced solid tumor such as melanoma, head and neck, liver or kidney cancer. The sequences come from CD4+ or CD8+ T cells sorted from blood, collected in a trial of the OX40 agonist ivuxolimab.

The CDR3 DNA sequence: TGTGCCAGCAGCTTATCCGGACAGGGGAGGGATCAGCCCCAGCATTTT. Amino acids: CASSLSGQGRDQPQHF. The V and J genes are TRBV7-8 and TRBJ1-5; 9 bases align to TRBD1. V lost 2 bases and J lost 5; bases outside the gene matches: 7. The CDR3 sequence is 16 residues long. The V gene's germline CDR1 is SGHVS and CDR2 FQNEAQ.